This record concerns one T cell receptor beta chain sequence. Some clones are missing from TCRdb's copy, which holds only in-frame ones; the method was immunoSEQ multiplex PCR. The table records about 150,000 clones, about 73% of them present only once. The germline V gene has CDR1 SEHNR and CDR2 FQNEAQ (reference sequence). Deletions cut 1 base from V and 6 bases from J, with 9 bases between. The CDR3 covers 13 residues. This entry is derived from a study of blood T cell repertoires in COVID-19. The rearrangement joins TRBV7-9 to TRBJ2-5; perhaps TRBD1 as D (6 bases). The receptor was derived from a man aged 80 or over with acute or convalescent COVID-19. The sequencing sample was made of peripheral blood. CDR3 coding DNA: TGTGCCAGCAGCTTAGACAGGGTCCAGACCCAGTACTTC. This gives the protein CASSLDRVQTQYF. Looking up the rest from reference TRBV7-9 and TRBJ2-5 gives the full variable domain: DTGVSQNPRHKITKRGQNVTFRCDPISEHNRLYWYRQTLGQGPEFLTYFQNEAQLEKSRLLSDRFSAERPKGSFSTLEIQRTEQGDSAMYLCASSLDRVQTQYFGPGTRLLVL.